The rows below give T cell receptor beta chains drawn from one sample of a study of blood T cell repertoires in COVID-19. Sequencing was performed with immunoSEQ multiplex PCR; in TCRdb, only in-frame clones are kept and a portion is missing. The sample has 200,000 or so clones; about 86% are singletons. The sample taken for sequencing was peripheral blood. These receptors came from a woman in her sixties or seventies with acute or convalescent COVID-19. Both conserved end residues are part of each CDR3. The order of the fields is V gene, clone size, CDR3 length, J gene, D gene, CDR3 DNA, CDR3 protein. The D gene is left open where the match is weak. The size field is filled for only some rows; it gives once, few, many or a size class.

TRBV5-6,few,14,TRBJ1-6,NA,TGTGCCAGCAGCTCCGGGCCAGGGAATTCACCCCTCCACTTT,CASSSGPGNSPLHF
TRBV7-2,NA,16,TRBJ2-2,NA,TGTGCCAGCATCCGGGGGAAATACTCGAACACCGGGGAGCTGTTTTTT,CASIRGKYSNTGELFF
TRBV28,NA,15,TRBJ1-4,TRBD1,TGTGCCAGCAGGTCGGAGCAGGGGGCTCAGGAAAAACTGTTTTTT,CASRSEQGAQEKLFF
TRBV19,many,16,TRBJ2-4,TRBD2,TGTGCCAGTAATCCCAGCGGGGAGTCGGGCAAAAACATTCAGTACTTC,CASNPSGESGKNIQYF
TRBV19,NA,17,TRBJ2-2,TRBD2,TGTGCCAGTAGTATAGGGGGGAGCGGGGTCGGCACCGGGGAGCTGTTTTTT,CASSIGGSGVGTGELFF
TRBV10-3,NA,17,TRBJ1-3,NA,TGTGCCATCAGTGAGCCGACGTCGGGTAACCCCGGAAACACCATATATTTT,CAISEPTSGNPGNTIYF
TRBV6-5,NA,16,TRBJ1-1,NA,TGTGCCAGCAGTTACGTGAACCGGGGAACGGGGGCTGAAGCTTTCTTT,CASSYVNRGTGAEAFF
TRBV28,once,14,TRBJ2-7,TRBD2,TGTGCCAGCAGTTATGGACTAGCGGGAGTCGAGCAGTACTTC,CASSYGLAGVEQYF
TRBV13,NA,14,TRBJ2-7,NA,TGTGCCAGCAGCCGTACAGGGATTTCCTACGAGCAGTACTTC,CASSRTGISYEQYF
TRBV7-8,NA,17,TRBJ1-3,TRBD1,TGTGCCAGCAGCTTAGATGGGACAGGGGTCGGAGGAAACACCATATATTTT,CASSLDGTGVGGNTIYF
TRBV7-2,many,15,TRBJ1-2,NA,TGTGCCAGCAGCTTAGGAGTCGAAGGGAGGACGGGCTACACCTTC,CASSLGVEGRTGYTF
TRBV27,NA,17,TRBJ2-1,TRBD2,TGTGCCAGCAGTCCGCTTTGGAGCGGGAGTGGCTACAATGAGCAGTTCTTC,CASSPLWSGSGYNEQFF
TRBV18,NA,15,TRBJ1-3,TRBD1,TGTGCCAGCTCACCAACCGGGACAGCTGGAAACACCATATATTTT,CASSPTGTAGNTIYF
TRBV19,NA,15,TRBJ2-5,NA,TGTGCCAGTAGTATAGATGGGACGGGGGTGGAGACCCAGTACTTC,CASSIDGTGVETQYF
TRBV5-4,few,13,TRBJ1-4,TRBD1,TGTGCCAGCAGCTTCCCCGGGACAGGAGGCTTCTTTTTT,CASSFPGTGGFFF
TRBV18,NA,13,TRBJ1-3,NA,TGTGCCAGCTCACCGGACAGTGGAAACACCATATATTTT,CASSPDSGNTIYF
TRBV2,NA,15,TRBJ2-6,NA,TGTGCCAGCAGCGGCGGTTCCTCTGGGGCCAACGTCCTGACTTTC,CASSGGSSGANVLTF
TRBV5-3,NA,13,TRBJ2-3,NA,TGTGCCAGAAGCTTGTCTAGCACAGATACGCAGTATTTT,CARSLSSTDTQYF
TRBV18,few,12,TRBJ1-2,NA,TGTGCCAGCTCACCAGCGGGTCGTGGCTACACCTTC,CASSPAGRGYTF
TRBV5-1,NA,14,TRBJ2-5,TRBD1,TGCGCCAGCAGCTTACAGGGGGCGTCGGAGACCCAGTACTTC,CASSLQGASETQYF
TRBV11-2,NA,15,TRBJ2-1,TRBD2,TGTGCCAGCAGCTTATTAGCGGGCTCCTACAATGAGCAGTTCTTC,CASSLLAGSYNEQFF
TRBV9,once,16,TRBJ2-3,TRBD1,TGTGCCAGCAGCCTATCCGGGACAGGGGCACTCGATACGCAGTATTTT,CASSLSGTGALDTQYF
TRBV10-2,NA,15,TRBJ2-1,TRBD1,TGCGCCAGCAGTGAAGTGACAGGGGTCTACAATGAGCAGTTCTTC,CASSEVTGVYNEQFF
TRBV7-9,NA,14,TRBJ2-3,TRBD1,TGTGCCAGCAGCTTCGGACAGGGGGCAGATACGCAGTATTTT,CASSFGQGADTQYF
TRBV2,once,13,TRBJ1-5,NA,TGTGCCAGCGGGAGGATTTTGAATCAGCCCCAGCATTTT,CASGRILNQPQHF
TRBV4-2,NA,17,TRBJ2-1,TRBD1,TGTGCCAGCAGCCAAGACGGGACAGCCCGAAAGGTAAATGAGCAGTTCTTC,CASSQDGTARKVNEQFF
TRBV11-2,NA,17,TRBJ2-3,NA,TGTGCCAGCTCGATCTGGGGTGCGGGGACTAGCACAGATACGCAGTATTTT,CASSIWGAGTSTDTQYF
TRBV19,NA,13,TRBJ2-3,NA,TGTGCCAGTAGTATAAGTGGAGGCGATACGCAGTATTTT,CASSISGGDTQYF
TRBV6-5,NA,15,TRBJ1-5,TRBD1,TGTGCCAGCACCAGACAGGGGGAGAGCGGTCAGCCCCAGCATTTT,CASTRQGESGQPQHF
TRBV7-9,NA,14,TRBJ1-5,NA,TGTGCCAGCAGCCGGGGTGATAGCAATCAGCCCCAGCATTTT,CASSRGDSNQPQHF
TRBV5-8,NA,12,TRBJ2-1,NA,TGTGCCAGCAGCCAACGGAGAGGGAAGCAGTTCTTC,CASSQRRGKQFF
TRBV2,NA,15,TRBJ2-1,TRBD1,TGTGCCAGCGGGGACAGGGGGGGGTCCTACAATGAGCAGTTCTTC,CASGDRGGSYNEQFF
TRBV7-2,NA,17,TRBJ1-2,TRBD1,TGTGCCAGCAGCTTAGGGGGGACAGGGGCGCTCCCGTATGGCTACACCTTC,CASSLGGTGALPYGYTF
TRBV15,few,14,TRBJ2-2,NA,TGTGCCACCCCGGACAACGCGAACACCGGGGAGCTGTTTTTT,CATPDNANTGELFF
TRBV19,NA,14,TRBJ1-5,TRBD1,TGTGCCAGTAGCAGATTCCAGGGGGATCAGCCCCAGCATTTT,CASSRFQGDQPQHF
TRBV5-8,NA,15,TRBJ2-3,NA,TGTGCCAGCAGCTTGGTCGGGAGTGACGCAGATACGCAGTATTTT,CASSLVGSDADTQYF
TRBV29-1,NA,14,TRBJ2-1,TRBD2,TGCAGCGTCCTAACTAGCGGGGGCCCCCGTGAGCAGTTCTTC,CSVLTSGGPREQFF
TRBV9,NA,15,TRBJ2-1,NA,TGTGCCAGCAGCGTAGAACAGGGCCCCTACAATGAGCAGTTCTTC,CASSVEQGPYNEQFF
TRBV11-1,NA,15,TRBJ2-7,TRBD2,TGTGCCAGCAGCTTACTAGCGGGAGGGCCGGTGGAGCAGTACTTC,CASSLLAGGPVEQYF
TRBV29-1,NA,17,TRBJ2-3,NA,TGCAGCGTTGAAGATCTGGTGGGGGGGCCAATATTTGATACGCAGTATTTT,CSVEDLVGGPIFDTQYF
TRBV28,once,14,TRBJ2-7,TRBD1,TGTGCCAGCAGTTTATCAGACAGGGGTGACGAGCAGTACTTC,CASSLSDRGDEQYF
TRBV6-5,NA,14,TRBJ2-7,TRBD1,TGTGCCAGCAGTTACCTCGACAGGGGCTACGAGCAGTACTTC,CASSYLDRGYEQYF
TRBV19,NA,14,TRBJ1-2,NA,TGTGCCAGTAGTATTGAGGCGCGAAACTATGGCTACACCTTC,CASSIEARNYGYTF
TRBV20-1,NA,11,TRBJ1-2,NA,TGCAGTGCCAAAGAGGATTTGGACTACACCTTC,CSAKEDLDYTF
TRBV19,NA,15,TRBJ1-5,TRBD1,TGTGCCAGTAGTAAAGGGACAGGGTCAAATCAGCCCCAGCATTTT,CASSKGTGSNQPQHF
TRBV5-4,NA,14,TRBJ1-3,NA,TGTGCCAGCAGCTTGAAGGGGTCGGGAAACACCATATATTTT,CASSLKGSGNTIYF